This TCR beta chain was recorded in a study of post-analysis software for immune sequencing data. In the study overall: Both relapsing-remitting and secondary progressive multiple sclerosis featured among the disease courses, as did progressive-relapsing multiple sclerosis.

A note on this clonotype: No antigen is known for it.

Carried by the TCR beta cDNA libraries were unique molecular identifiers. T cells numbering about 0.85 to 10 million yielded cDNA molecules that totaled about 500,000. TCRdb called the PCR reads again in MiXCR, with one record for every CDR3 protein. The sample includes 740,000 or so distinct CDR3 sequences, around 53% seen only once; the top ten take about 4.8%. The study's findings and limits: Comparison with controls showed significantly lower normalized Chao1 diversity in multiple sclerosis patients.

The receptor was isolated from a girl aged 10 to 17 with multiple sclerosis. The specimen sequenced was blood.

CDR3 amino acids: CSARGTGAGKLFF. CDR3 nucleotide sequence: TGCAGTGCTAGAGGGACAGGCGCTGGAAAACTGTTTTTT. The genes are TRBV20-1 and TRBJ1-4, with TRBD1 identical over 7 bases. V shed 1 base and J 10 bases; nucleotides not matched to a gene: 6. The germline gives CDR1 DFQATT, CDR2 SNEGSKA (reference sequence). The CDR3 runs 13 residues.